The 26 T cell receptor beta chains below come from one sample, sequenced in a study of control samples from healthy donors and cancer patients. Only in-frame clones appear in the TCRdb table, and some are missing; sequencing was by immunoSEQ multiplex PCR. The repertoire holds roughly 130,000 clones, with around 85% as singletons. Sequenced: blood. The origin of the receptors is a woman in her twenties or thirties in good health.

The chain carries TRBV14 and TRBJ1-2; the D is unclear. Germline CDR1 SGHDN, CDR2 FVKESK. Trimming removed 4 bases at V and 0 bases at J, with 6 bases between. CDR3 length: 13 amino acids. The chain's CDR3 is CASSPDANYGYTF. CDR3 sequence (DNA): TGTGCCAGCAGCCCTGACGCTAACTATGGCTACACCTTC.

V is TRBV5-8 and J is TRBJ1-4; no definite D call. V lost 3 bases, J lost 14 bases, and 14 bases lay in between. This CDR3 has 12 amino acids. CDR1 is SGHTS, CDR2 YDEGEE, per germline. As DNA, the CDR3 is TGTGCCAGCAGCTCCCGACCGCCTGATCTGTTTTTT. This gives the protein CASSSRPPDLFF.

This chain uses TRBV7-4 with TRBJ1-5; possible D gene TRBD1, 5 bases. Trimming removed 0 bases at V and 0 bases at J, with 18 bases between. The CDR3 length is 19 residues. Germline V CDR1 and CDR2: SGHVT, SQSDAQ. The CDR3: CASSLAPIKGRISNQPQHF. The CDR3 coding sequence is TGTGCCAGCAGCTTAGCGCCAATCAAGGGACGGATTAGCAATCAGCCCCAGCATTTT. Full variable domain (rest looked up from reference TRBV7-4 and TRBJ1-5): GAGVSQSPRYKVAKRGRDVALRCDSISGHVTLYWYRQTLGQGSEVLTYSQSDAQRDKSGRPSGRFSAERPERSVSTLKIQRTEQGDSAVYLCASSLAPIKGRISNQPQHFGDGTRLSIL.

A few counts support this clone. The rearrangement uses TRBV2 and TRBJ2-5, with a tentative D call TRBD1 (6 bases). The CDR3 runs to 14 residues. CDR1 and CDR2 from the germline V gene are SNHLY and FYNNEI. The V gene lost 6 bases and the J gene lost 0 bases, with 11 bases spanning the gap. The CDR3 loop is CASSLDRNQETQYF. CDR3 coding DNA: TGTGCCAGCAGCCTGGACAGAAACCAAGAGACCCAGTACTTC. Variable domain in full (rest from reference TRBV2 and TRBJ2-5): EPEVTQTPSHQVTQMGQEVILRCVPISNHLYFYWYRQILGQKVEFLVSFYNNEISEKSEIFDDQFSVERPDGSNFTLKIRSTKLEDSAMYFCASSLDRNQETQYFGPGTRLLVL.

The chain couples TRBV4-2 to TRBJ1-1; D not certain. This CDR3 contains 14 residues. Trimming stripped 1 base from V and 3 bases from J, with 9 bases between. In germline, CDR1 is LGHNA, CDR2 YNFKEQ. The CDR3, as DNA: TGTGCCAGCAGCCAAGGGCCCCGGGACACTGAAGCTTTCTTT. Translation: CASSQGPRDTEAFF.

The J gene is TRBJ2-7, the V gene TRBV11-1; D ambiguous. The V gene lost 1 base and the J gene lost 3 bases, with 7 bases spanning the gap. The CDR3 consists of 13 residues. Germline values: CDR1 SGHAT, CDR2 FQDESV (reference sequence). The CDR3 spells CASSLEQYYEQYF. The CDR3 coding sequence is TGTGCCAGCAGCTTAGAACAGTACTACGAGCAGTACTTC.

The rearrangement joins TRBV27 to TRBJ2-5; D is ambiguous. This CDR3 region has 13 residues. V lost 0 bases, J lost 2 bases, and 4 bases lay in between. Germline V lookup: CDR1 MNHEY, CDR2 SMNVEV (reference sequence). The CDR3 nucleotides are TGTGCCAGCAGTTTATCTCCTCAAGAGACCCAGTACTTC. Amino acids: CASSLSPQETQYF.

This sequence joins TRBV28 and TRBJ2-5, with 11 bases matching TRBD2. The CDR3 spans 15 residues. From germline, CDR1 is MDHEN and CDR2 SYDVKM. The J segment lost 3 bases and the V segment lost 5 bases, leaving 5 bases of the junction unmatched. DNA for the CDR3: TGTGCCAGCAGTGGCCCGGGACTAGCGGAAGAGACCCAGTACTTC. It yields the protein CASSGPGLAEETQYF.

This chain uses TRBV3-1 (or the pseudogene TRBV3-2) with TRBJ2-7; 12 bases match TRBD2. From germline, CDR1 is LGHDT and CDR2 YNNKEL (reference sequence). With 1 base clipped from V and 2 bases from J, the junction kept 9 bases outside the gene matches. CDR3 length: 18 residues. The CDR3 is CASSQAKLAGGPTYEQYF. The CDR3 DNA reads as TGTGCCAGCAGCCAAGCGAAACTAGCGGGAGGTCCCACCTACGAGCAGTACTTC.

CDR3 bases: TGTGCCAGCAGCCGCGAACCGGACACTGAAGCTTTCTTT. As protein: CASSREPDTEAFF. The gene calls are TRBV11-1 and TRBJ1-1; D unclear. Trimming removed 5 bases at V and 3 bases at J, with 10 bases between. Germline CDR1 and CDR2: SGHAT and FQDESV (reference sequence). This CDR3 comprises 13 residues.

CDR3 region: CASSPGLAGAQETQYF. DNA for the CDR3: TGTGCCAGCAGCCCCGGACTAGCGGGGGCGCAAGAGACCCAGTACTTC. The chain uses TRBV7-9 and TRBJ2-5; 13 nucleotides line up with TRBD2. CDR3 size: 16 residues. The germline gives CDR1 SEHNR, CDR2 FQNEAQ (reference sequence). V shed 5 bases, J shed 2 bases, and the junction held 5 bases outside the gene matches.

The chain carries TRBV9 and TRBJ1-3; 9 bases agree with TRBD1. The CDR3 has 17 amino acids. V lost 0 bases, J lost 4 bases, and 8 bases stayed unmatched. Germline CDR1 is SGDLS and CDR2 is YYNGEE. The CDR3 spells CASSVAPLTGGGNTIYF. In DNA, the CDR3 is TGTGCCAGCAGCGTAGCACCCCTGACAGGGGGGGGAAACACCATATATTTT.

The rearrangement joins TRBV19 to TRBJ2-1; 7 bases map to TRBD1. The junction had 6 bases not matched to a gene; V was cut back by 5 bases and J by 8 bases. This CDR3 has 13 residues. Germline CDR1 reads LNHDA; CDR2 reads SQIVND (reference sequence). The CDR3 region has the DNA TGTGCCAGTAGTGTCAACAGGGGTGATGAGCAGTTCTTC. Amino acid sequence: CASSVNRGDEQFF.

V and J are TRBV9 and TRBJ1-2; a weak D match, TRBD1 (6 bases). Trimming shortened V by 0 bases and J by 3 bases, and 6 bases separated the two germline ends. Germline lookup yields CDR1 SGDLS and CDR2 YYNGEE. CDR3 length: 13 amino acids. The CDR3 region is CASSVAGDYGYTF. For the CDR3, the DNA is TGTGCCAGCAGCGTAGCAGGGGACTATGGCTACACCTTC. The complete variable domain, with remaining parts taken from reference TRBV9 and TRBJ1-2, reads DSGVTQTPKHLITATGQRVTLRCSPRSGDLSVYWYQQSLDQGLQFLIQYYNGEERAKGNILERFSAQQFPDLHSELNLSSLELGDSALYFCASSVAGDYGYTFGSGTRLTVV.

This clone was counted a few times. The J gene is TRBJ2-3, the V gene TRBV2; TRBD2 matches at 13 bases. The V and J ends lost 5 bases and 4 bases, in that order; junction bases with no gene match: 6. In germline, CDR1 is SNHLY, CDR2 FYNNEI. This CDR3 has 16 amino acids. The CDR3 bases are TGTGCCAGCAGTAGCGGGACTAGCGGGGCATCAGATACGCAGTATTTT. Protein: CASSSGTSGASDTQYF.

The chain uses TRBV9 and TRBJ2-7, with D perhaps TRBD1 (6 bases). Deletions cut 0 bases from V and 2 bases from J, with 12 bases between. CDR3 length equals 15 residues. Per the germline V gene, CDR1 is SGDLS and CDR2 is YYNGEE. The CDR3 DNA follows: TGTGCCAGCAGCGTAGATACGGGACAAACCTACGAGCAGTACTTC. Protein sequence: CASSVDTGQTYEQYF.

CDR3 nucleotides: TGTGCCAGCAGCCGAGCCGGACAGGGAGACTATGGCTACACCTTC. Its protein product is CASSRAGQGDYGYTF. The chain uses TRBV6-5 and TRBJ1-2; TRBD1 matches at 8 bases. Germline-derived CDR1 and CDR2 are MNHEY and SVGAGI. Trimming at V came to 6 bases and at J to 3 bases, leaving 9 bases not matched to a gene. CDR3 length equals 15 residues.

In DNA form, the CDR3 reads TGTGCCAGCAGTTTCCCTAGGAGCGGCCGCGCAGATACGCAGTATTTT. This translates into CASSFPRSGRADTQYF. The chain is built from TRBV6-6 and TRBJ2-3, with D tentatively TRBD2 (5 bases). Germline assignment: CDR1 MNHNY and CDR2 SVGAGI (reference sequence). The CDR3 is 16 residues long. V was pared by 4 bases and J by 4 bases, with 18 bases between.

The count of this clone is one. The CDR3 DNA reads as TGTGCCAGCAGTGAAGGCGAAGGCAGGGATGTTACCTACGAGCAGTACTTC. Its protein is CASSEGEGRDVTYEQYF. V is TRBV6-1 and J is TRBJ2-7; D is possibly TRBD1 (5 bases). Germline CDR1 MNHNS, CDR2 SASEGT. The length of the CDR3 is 17 residues. V lost 1 base and J lost 2, with 18 bases in between.

The chain has TRBV5-3 and TRBJ1-5; 8 bases are a match to TRBD1. TRBV5-3 is an ORF, and what it does is uncertain. The CDR3 spans 17 residues. The CDR3 loop is CASTGGQGGRSNQPQHF. DNA for the CDR3: TGTGCAAGTACCGGCGGACAGGGAGGAAGAAGCAATCAGCCCCAGCATTTT.

This clone was counted a few times. The chain recombines TRBV28 with TRBJ1-2; the D gene is possibly TRBD1 (5 bases). The CDR3 is 15 amino acids. The germline V gene encodes CDR1 MDHEN and CDR2 SYDVKM. V was trimmed by 7 bases and J by 0 bases, leaving 15 bases between them. The CDR3 protein is CASINRGSANYGYTF. CDR3 bases: TGTGCCAGCATAAATAGGGGCTCAGCTAACTATGGCTACACCTTC.

The chain recombines TRBV12-3 or TRBV12-4 with TRBJ2-2; TRBD2 might be the D (6 bases). V was shortened by 6 bases and J by 6 bases, with 11 bases between the two germline ends. The CDR3 covers 13 residues. CDR3 DNA: TGTGCCAGCAGCGCCTGGGAGGCCGGGGAGCTGTTTTTT. Its translation is CASSAWEAGELFF.

CDR3 sequence: CASSAGSGEAFF. The DNA of the CDR3 is TGTGCCAGCAGCGCGGGGTCCGGTGAAGCTTTCTTT. The gene calls are TRBV6-4 and TRBJ1-1, with unresolved D. The germline CDR1 and CDR2 sequences are MRHNA and SNTAGT. Trimming stripped 6 bases from V and 7 bases from J, with 12 bases between. This CDR3 contains 12 residues.

This clone occurred once. The rearrangement joins TRBV7-9 to TRBJ2-7; D uncertain. This CDR3 has 14 amino acids. Per germline, CDR1 SEHNR and CDR2 FQNEAQ (reference sequence). The V and J ends lost 3 bases and 4 bases respectively, with 13 bases between them. Written as DNA, the CDR3 is TGTGCCAGCAGCTTCGCTAGGTTCCCATACGAGCAGTACTTC. Residues: CASSFARFPYEQYF.

This sequence joins TRBV3-1 (or the pseudogene TRBV3-2) and TRBJ2-1, with TRBD2 identical over 9 bases. Germline CDR1 and CDR2: LGHDT and YNNKEL (reference sequence). The CDR3 totals 14 residues. After removal of 1 base from V and 11 bases from J, the junction contained 6 bases not matched to a gene. CDR3 residues: CASSQGSLAGQQFF. The CDR3 DNA is TGTGCCAGCAGCCAAGGTTCACTAGCGGGCCAGCAGTTCTTC.

The genes are TRBV19 and TRBJ2-1; 9 bases are a match to TRBD2. The V gene's germline CDR1 is LNHDA and CDR2 SQIVND (reference sequence). This CDR3 has 15 amino acids. The ends lost 6 bases at V and 0 bases at J; junction bases unmatched: 3. The CDR3 nucleotides are TGTGCCAGTAGGCATAGCGGGAGCTCCTACAATGAGCAGTTCTTC. This encodes CASRHSGSSYNEQFF. Complete variable domain (other parts from reference TRBV19 and TRBJ2-1): DGGITQSPKYLFRKEGQNVTLSCEQNLNHDAMYWYRQDPGQGLRLIYYSQIVNDFQKGDIAEGYSVSREKKESFPLTVTSAQKNPTAFYLCASRHSGSSYNEQFFGPGTRLTVL.